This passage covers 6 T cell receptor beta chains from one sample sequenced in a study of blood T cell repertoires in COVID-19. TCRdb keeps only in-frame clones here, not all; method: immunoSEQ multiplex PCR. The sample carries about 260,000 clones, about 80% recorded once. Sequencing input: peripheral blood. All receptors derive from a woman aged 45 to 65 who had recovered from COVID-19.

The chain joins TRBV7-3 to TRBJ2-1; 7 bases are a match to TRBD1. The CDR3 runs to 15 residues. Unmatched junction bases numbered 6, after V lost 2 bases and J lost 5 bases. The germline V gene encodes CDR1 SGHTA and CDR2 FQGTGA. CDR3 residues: CASSLQGQTHNEQFF. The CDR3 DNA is TGTGCCAGCAGCTTACAGGGACAGACACACAATGAGCAGTTCTTC.

The CDR3 DNA follows: TGTGCCAGCAGCGCTATAGACAGGGGTATATACGAGCAGTACTTC. As protein: CASSAIDRGIYEQYF. The chain couples TRBV9 to TRBJ2-7; 8 nucleotides align to TRBD1. Germline V CDR1 and CDR2: SGDLS, YYNGEE. V gave up 3 bases and J gave up 4 bases; unmatched junction bases: 9. This CDR3 is built from 15 residues.

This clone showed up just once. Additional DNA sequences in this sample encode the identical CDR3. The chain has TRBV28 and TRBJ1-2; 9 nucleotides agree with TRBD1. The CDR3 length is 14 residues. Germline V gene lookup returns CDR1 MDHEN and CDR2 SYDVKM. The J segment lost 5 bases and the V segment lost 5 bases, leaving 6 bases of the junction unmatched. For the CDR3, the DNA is TGTGCCAGCAGTCCGGGACAGGGAAGATATGGCTACACCTTC. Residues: CASSPGQGRYGYTF.

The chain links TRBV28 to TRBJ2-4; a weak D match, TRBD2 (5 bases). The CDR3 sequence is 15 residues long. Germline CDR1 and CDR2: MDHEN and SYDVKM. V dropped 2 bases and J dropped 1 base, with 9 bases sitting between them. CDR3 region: CASSLGSLAKNIQYF. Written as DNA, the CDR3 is TGTGCCAGCAGTTTAGGGAGTTTGGCCAAAAACATTCAGTACTTC.

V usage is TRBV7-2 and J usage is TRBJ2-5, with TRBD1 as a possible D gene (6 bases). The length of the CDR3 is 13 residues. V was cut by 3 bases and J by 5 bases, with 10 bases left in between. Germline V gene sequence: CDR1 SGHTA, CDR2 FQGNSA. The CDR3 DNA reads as TGTGCCAGCAGCTTTGCAGGGGCCGAGACCCAGTACTTC. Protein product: CASSFAGAETQYF. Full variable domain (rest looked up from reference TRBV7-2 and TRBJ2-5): GAGVSQSPSNKVTEKGKDVELRCDPISGHTALYWYRQSLGQGLEFLIYFQGNSAPDKSGLPSDRFSAERTGGSVSTLTIQRTQQEDSAVYLCASSFAGAETQYFGPGTRLLVL.

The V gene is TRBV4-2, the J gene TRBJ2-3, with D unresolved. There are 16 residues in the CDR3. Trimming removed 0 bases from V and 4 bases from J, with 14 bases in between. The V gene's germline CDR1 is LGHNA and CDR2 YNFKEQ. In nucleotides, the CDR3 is TGTGCCAGCAGCCAAGAGTGGGCGTCCATTGCAGATACGCAGTATTTT. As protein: CASSQEWASIADTQYF.